Given below is one T cell receptor beta chain in context. These data are taken from a study of cytomegalovirus exposure and HLA in healthy donors. This CDR3 is 14 amino acids long. Per germline, CDR1 SGHDT and CDR2 YYEEEE. Trimming removed 1 base from V and 4 bases from J, with 9 bases in between. Researchers ran the PCR with 60 Vbeta and 13 Jbeta primers. The assay was immunoSEQ multiplex PCR, and TCRdb's table has in-frame clones only and misses some. The sample has about 130,000 clones, approximately 80% seen once. The chain uses TRBV5-6 and TRBJ2-1; no firm D call. Specimen: PBMCs. This sequence was found in a man aged 30 to 45 in good health and CMV-seropositive. CDR3 in amino acids: CASSLPYGYNEQFF. The CDR3 nucleotides are TGTGCCAGCAGCTTGCCCTACGGGTACAATGAGCAGTTCTTC.